Following are 29 T cell receptor beta chains from one sample sequenced in a study of T cell responses to AZD1222 COVID-19 vaccine. TCRdb's copy holds only in-frame clones and misses some; the assay was immunoSEQ multiplex PCR. The table shows approximately 110,000 clones, with 89% occurring only once. The sequenced sample was peripheral blood, obtained on day 0 of AZD1222 vaccination. The origin of the receptors is an adult in good health.

The V call is TRBV28, the J call TRBJ1-2, with D perhaps matching TRBD1 (6 bases). Germline lookup yields CDR1 MDHEN and CDR2 SYDVKM. V lost 7 bases and J lost 2, with 14 bases in between. The length of the CDR3 is 14 residues. CDR3 sequence: CASTIPTGNYGYTF. CDR3 sequence (DNA): TGTGCCAGCACCATTCCCACAGGGAACTATGGCTACACCTTC.

The rearrangement joins TRBV5-4 to TRBJ1-3; possible D gene TRBD1, 5 bases. V lost 4 bases and J lost 0, with 11 bases in between. Germline CDR1 is SGHNT and CDR2 is YYREEE (reference sequence). This CDR3 comprises 15 residues. In DNA form, the CDR3 reads TGTGCCAGCAGCACGGACATGGGCTCTGGAAACACCATATATTTT. The encoded protein is CASSTDMGSGNTIYF.

The rearrangement links TRBV6-2 or TRBV6-3 to TRBJ1-5, with D perhaps TRBD1 (6 bases). Germline CDR1 is MNHEY and CDR2 is SVGEGT. The CDR3 runs to 15 residues. The V end lost 2 bases, the J end lost 6 bases, and 14 bases lay between the germline ends. CDR3 protein: CASSYPGGGIQPQHF. The CDR3 DNA is TGTGCCAGCAGTTACCCCGGGGGGGGCATTCAGCCCCAGCATTTT.

The genes are TRBV19 and TRBJ1-4; the D is unclear. Trimming took 2 bases from V and 3 from J, leaving 7 bases between them. Per the germline V gene, CDR1 is LNHDA and CDR2 is SQIVND (reference sequence). This CDR3 has 14 residues. The DNA for the CDR3 is TGTGCCAGTAGTATAAGGTCAGCTAATGAAAAACTGTTTTTT. This codes for CASSIRSANEKLFF. Combining the CDR3 with reference TRBV19 and TRBJ1-4 gives the whole variable domain DGGITQSPKYLFRKEGQNVTLSCEQNLNHDAMYWYRQDPGQGLRLIYYSQIVNDFQKGDIAEGYSVSREKKESFPLTVTSAQKNPTAFYLCASSIRSANEKLFFGSGTQLSVL.

This clone was observed a single time. V and J are TRBV5-4 and TRBJ2-2; 7 bases are shared with TRBD1. The germline V gene has CDR1 SGHNT and CDR2 YYREEE (reference sequence). The CDR3 has 14 amino acids. V shed 0 bases, J shed 11 bases, and the junction held 7 bases outside the gene matches. The CDR3 loop reads CASSLARTGTELFF. The CDR3 DNA reads as TGTGCCAGCAGCTTGGCCCGGACAGGAACAGAGCTGTTTTTT.

A single count supports this clone. The J gene is TRBJ1-6, the V gene TRBV25-1; a possible D gene is TRBD1 (5 bases). Per the germline V gene, CDR1 is MGHDK and CDR2 is SYGVNS. This CDR3 has 11 residues. The V end lost 5 bases, the J end lost 12 bases, and 8 bases lay between the germline ends. DNA of the CDR3: TGTGCCAGCAGTTTGGGGGGACCCCTCCACTTT. Encoded protein: CASSLGGPLHF.

V usage is TRBV30 and J usage is TRBJ2-7, with a tentative D call TRBD1 (6 bases). Germline-derived CDR1 and CDR2 are GTSNPN and SVGIG (reference sequence). This CDR3 is built from 12 residues. V lost 5 bases and J 6 bases, leaving 14 bases between the germline ends. The CDR3 DNA reads as TGTGCCTGGGGGGACATGGGGCTCGAGCAGTACTTC. Translation: CAWGDMGLEQYF.

The chain is built from TRBV11-2 and TRBJ1-2; 9 bases are a match to TRBD1. J gave up 7 bases and V 6 bases, and 9 bases lay outside the gene matches. Germline V gene sequence: CDR1 SGHAT, CDR2 FQNNGV. The CDR3 is 14 amino acids. The chain's CDR3 is CASSRDRAFGGYTF. The DNA for the CDR3 is TGTGCCAGCAGTCGGGACAGGGCTTTTGGTGGCTACACCTTC.

This rearrangement joins TRBV6-5 to TRBJ2-6; D could derive from TRBD1 or TRBD2 (5 bases each). The ends were cut back, 3 bases at V and 4 bases at J, with 13 bases in the middle. Germline CDR1 MNHEY, CDR2 SVGAGI. This CDR3 is 16 amino acids long. The CDR3 here is CASSYPPGAGANVLTF. CDR3 bases: TGTGCCAGCAGTTATCCCCCCGGGGCCGGGGCCAACGTCCTGACTTTC.

The chain combines TRBV27 with TRBJ2-7; possible D gene TRBD2, 5 bases. The germline V gene encodes CDR1 MNHEY and CDR2 SMNVEV (reference sequence). V lost 3 bases and J 1 base, leaving 7 bases between the germline ends. The CDR3 contains 13 residues. CDR3: CASSFRDSYEQYF. The CDR3 DNA reads TGTGCCAGCAGTTTCCGGGATTCCTACGAGCAGTACTTC.

The J gene is TRBJ2-3, the V gene TRBV27; D not resolved. The length of the CDR3 is 12 residues. Between the trimmed V and J ends, which lost 5 bases and 3 bases, there was a span of 6 bases. The germline CDR1 and CDR2 sequences are MNHEY and SMNVEV (reference sequence). The CDR3 region has the DNA TGTGCCAGCAGTACAGCTACAGATACGCAGTATTTT. The encoded protein is CASSTATDTQYF.

The chain recombines TRBV11-2 with TRBJ2-1; 7 nucleotides line up with TRBD2. The V segment lost 2 bases and the J segment 6 bases; nucleotides outside the gene matches: 4. Per the germline V gene, CDR1 is SGHAT and CDR2 is FQNNGV. CDR3 length: 14 residues. The CDR3 DNA reads TGTGCCAGCAGCTTATTGCGGGAGCGCAATGAGCAGTTCTTC. Its translation: CASSLLRERNEQFF.

The CDR3, as DNA: TGTGCCAGCAGCTTATATGGGGGAGGAGCGGATACGCAGTATTTT. Its translation is CASSLYGGGADTQYF. The chain links TRBV11-2 to TRBJ2-3, with a weak D call TRBD2 (6 bases). The CDR3 runs to 15 residues. Germline CDR1 is SGHAT and CDR2 is FQNNGV. V gave up 2 bases and J gave up 6 bases, with 15 bases separating them.

The chain has TRBV19 and TRBJ2-7, with D possibly matching TRBD1 (8 bases). V lost 8 bases and J 2 bases, leaving 16 bases between the germline ends. In germline, CDR1 is LNHDA, CDR2 SQIVND (reference sequence). The CDR3 covers 14 residues. The CDR3 region is CASGTGGGAYEQYF. CDR3 DNA: TGTGCCAGTGGAACAGGGGGGGGAGCCTACGAGCAGTACTTC. The full variable domain, its missing parts supplied by reference TRBV19 and TRBJ2-7, is DGGITQSPKYLFRKEGQNVTLSCEQNLNHDAMYWYRQDPGQGLRLIYYSQIVNDFQKGDIAEGYSVSREKKESFPLTVTSAQKNPTAFYLCASGTGGGAYEQYFGPGTRLTVT.

Here the CDR3 DNA reads TGTGCCGCACATGGCATCACGAACACCGGGGAGCTGTTTTTT. This encodes CAAHGITNTGELFF. The rearrangement uses TRBV28 and TRBJ2-2; D is unclear. CDR1 and CDR2 from the germline V gene are MDHEN and SYDVKM. The CDR3 has 14 amino acids. Trimming shortened V by 11 bases and J by 0 bases, and 13 bases separated the two germline ends.

V gene TRBV28 combines with J gene TRBJ1-2; the D is unclear. CDR3 length: 13 residues. Germline V gene data show CDR1 as MDHEN and CDR2 as SYDVKM. The V end lost 2 bases, the J end lost 4 bases, and 8 bases lay between the germline ends. CDR3 region: CASSLRGSYGYTF. DNA for the CDR3: TGTGCCAGCAGTTTACGGGGATCCTATGGCTACACCTTC.

J is TRBJ2-1 and V is TRBV4-1; 9 bases line up with TRBD1. Germline CDR1 reads MGHRA; CDR2 reads YSYEKL. The V gene end was trimmed by 4 bases and the J gene end by 6 bases; junction bases not matched to a gene: 10. The CDR3 sequence is 16 residues long. CDR3 region: CASSPSGTGKGNEQFF. CDR3 sequence (DNA): TGCGCCAGCAGCCCTTCCGGGACAGGGAAGGGCAATGAGCAGTTCTTC.

The V call is TRBV6-5, the J call TRBJ2-3; no clear D. V shed 7 bases and J shed 2 bases, with 10 bases lying between them. The CDR3 totals 13 residues. Germline-derived CDR1 and CDR2 are MNHEY and SVGAGI. CDR3 protein: CASMIRVTDTQYF. In nucleotides, the CDR3 is TGTGCCAGCATGATCCGGGTCACAGATACGCAGTATTTT.

Concerning this clone itself: The sample has other DNA sequences that encode this CDR3 too. The chain links TRBV30 to TRBJ2-7; no definite D call. Germline loops: CDR1 GTSNPN, CDR2 SVGIG (reference sequence). Trimming removed 0 bases at V and 6 bases at J, with 9 bases between. The CDR3 extends over 12 amino acids. The CDR3 DNA is TGTGCCTGGAGTGTAACTTCAAGCGAGCAGTACTTC. Protein product: CAWSVTSSEQYF. Complete variable domain (other parts from reference TRBV30 and TRBJ2-7): SQTIHQWPATLVQPVGSPLSLECTVEGTSNPNLYWYRQAAGRGLQLLFYSVGIGQISSEVPQNLSASRPQDRQFILSSKKLLLSDSGFYLCAWSVTSSEQYFGPGTRLTVT.

The gene calls are TRBV6-5 and TRBJ1-2; D call uncertain. V was shortened by 6 bases and J by 6 bases, with 8 bases between the two germline ends. Looked up from germline, CDR1 is MNHEY and CDR2 is SVGAGI. The CDR3 runs to 11 residues. Here the CDR3 reads CASSYRDGYTF. Here the CDR3 DNA reads TGTGCCAGCAGCTACCGGGATGGCTACACCTTC.

The rearrangement uses TRBV28 and TRBJ2-1; D possibly corresponds to TRBD2 (6 bases). Trimming took 6 bases from V and 0 from J, leaving 9 bases between them. The CDR3 consists of 14 residues. Germline values: CDR1 MDHEN, CDR2 SYDVKM. In DNA form, the CDR3 reads TGTGCCAGCAGGGGGGGAGGCTCCTACAATGAGCAGTTCTTC. Protein sequence: CASRGGGSYNEQFF.

The chain links TRBV7-6 to TRBJ2-5, with a weak D call TRBD1 (6 bases). This CDR3 is built from 16 residues. V shed 6 bases and J shed 2 bases, with 19 bases lying between them. CDR1 is SGHVS and CDR2 is FNYEAQ in the germline V gene. The CDR3 DNA sequence: TGTGCCAGCAGTTCCGGACAGTTGGTAGGACAAGAGACCCAGTACTTC. Its protein product is CASSSGQLVGQETQYF.

The V and J genes are TRBV2 and TRBJ2-3, with 14 bases matching TRBD2. V lost 1 base and J lost 1; bases outside the gene matches: 1. The CDR3 covers 17 residues. Per the germline V gene, CDR1 is SNHLY and CDR2 is FYNNEI. CDR3 amino acids: CASSEGGLAGGTDTQYF. CDR3 sequence (DNA): TGTGCCAGCAGTGAAGGGGGACTAGCGGGAGGCACAGATACGCAGTATTTT.

For the CDR3, the DNA is TGTGCCAGCAGTGACAGGGATCCCTACGAGCAGTACTTC. It translates to CASSDRDPYEQYF. This rearrangement joins TRBV28 to TRBJ2-7; TRBD1 matches at 7 bases. This CDR3 contains 13 residues. The V segment lost 5 bases and the J segment 2 bases; nucleotides outside the gene matches: 3. Germline V CDR1 and CDR2: MDHEN, SYDVKM.

This clone came up once. V usage is TRBV20-1 and J usage is TRBJ1-2; 9 bases match TRBD1. From germline, CDR1 is DFQATT and CDR2 SNEGSKA (reference sequence). V trimming: 3 bases; J trimming: 8 bases; junction bases outside the gene matches: 10. This CDR3 is 14 amino acids long. The CDR3 nucleotides read TGCAGTGCTAGTCCCCTGCGGACAGGGGCCGGCTACACCTTC. Protein sequence: CSASPLRTGAGYTF.

The rearrangement links TRBV7-2 to TRBJ1-5, with a weak D call TRBD1 (5 bases). The CDR3 length is 16 residues. V was pared by 3 bases and J by 4 bases, with 16 bases between. The germline CDR1 and CDR2 sequences are SGHTA and FQGNSA. The CDR3 loop is CASSFGRRGSNQPQHF. CDR3 bases: TGTGCCAGCAGCTTCGGGAGGCGGGGGTCGAATCAGCCCCAGCATTTT.

This chain connects TRBV11-2 to TRBJ1-2; possibly TRBD1 for D (6 bases). The CDR3 is 14 residues long. V lost 4 bases to trimming and J lost 7 bases, with 16 bases between them. From germline, CDR1 is SGHAT and CDR2 FQNNGV. The CDR3 nucleotides are TGTGCCAGCAGCTGGGGGTCGGACAGCCGTGGCTACACCTTC. Translated: CASSWGSDSRGYTF.

The chain joins TRBV2 to TRBJ1-6, with D possibly matching TRBD1 (5 bases). CDR1 and CDR2 (germline): SNHLY, FYNNEI. The ends were cut back, 6 bases at V and 7 bases at J, with 16 bases in the middle. This CDR3 comprises 15 residues. The CDR3 bases are TGTGCCAGCAGCGGTGGGACTTGGGGGAATTCACCCCTCCACTTT. Residues: CASSGGTWGNSPLHF.

With regard to this clone: The same CDR3 is also encoded by other DNA sequences in this sample. The chain is built from TRBV30 and TRBJ1-5; TRBD1 might be the D (6 bases). The CDR3 loop spans 14 amino acids. Germline loops: CDR1 GTSNPN, CDR2 SVGIG (reference sequence). V shed 2 bases and J shed 4 bases, with 12 bases lying between them. The CDR3 reads CAWSRGLSNQPQHF. As DNA, the CDR3 is TGTGCCTGGAGTCGGGGGCTTAGTAATCAGCCCCAGCATTTT.